This note documents a single T cell receptor (beta chain) sequence. Its cognate antigen is unknown. Per germline, CDR1 SGDLS and CDR2 YYNGEE. The CDR3 consists of 15 residues. V was cut by 0 bases and J by 4 bases, with 13 bases left in between. These data are taken from a study of T cells in tuberculosis. Time point defined: new active TB diagnosis, blood taken before or within 7 days of starting treatment. Study-level results: Classification accuracy was roughly 87% (AUROC approximately 0.89) with the GMM-specific repertoire. Active tuberculosis TCR-alpha repertoires lay closer to GMM-specific TCRs than IGRA-negative controls, suggesting clonal expansion.

The method was immunoSEQ multiplex PCR; TCRdb's version includes in-frame clones alone and lacks a portion of them. The repertoire holds about 34,000 clones, with over 85% as singletons. Here the sequenced sample was PBMCs, taken at tuberculosis diagnosis. The sequence was obtained from an adult with tuberculosis. The chain has TRBV9 and TRBJ2-5; D possibly corresponds to TRBD1 (6 bases). The CDR3 nucleotides are TGTGCCAGCAGCGTAGGAAGGGGGATGGGAGAGACCCAGTACTTC. Encoded protein: CASSVGRGMGETQYF.